This T cell receptor (beta chain) is drawn from a study of blood T cell repertoires in COVID-19. Overall study context: Acute and convalescent COVID-19 samples came from the United States, Italy and Spain. T cells, B-cell-depleted T cells, or PBMCs supplied cDNA or gDNA.

Seattle-derived patients entered the study during active infection and were followed longitudinally. Original processing methods: Amplifying reference gene primers gave estimates of nucleated cell counts. Sequenced by immunoSEQ multiplex PCR; TCRdb stores in-frame clones only, minus some. The V and J calls and clone size were taken over from that table, and D and trimming were inferred from the DNA. The sample has 200,000 to 250,000 clones; roughly 91% are singletons. The CDR3 is 15 residues long. V was clipped by 1 base and J by 4 bases, with 13 bases between them. The germline gives CDR1 SNHLY, CDR2 FYNNEI.

The sequence was collected from a young man with COVID-19, enrolled during active disease. Sequencing input: peripheral blood. The chain couples TRBV2 to TRBJ1-1, with a possible D match to TRBD1 (6 bases). As DNA, the CDR3 is TGTGCCAGCAGTGAAGTTCGGGGGGGCGGCACTGAAGCTTTCTTT. Its protein is CASSEVRGGGTEAFF.